The sequence of this TCR gamma chain was determined in a study of Vδ1+ human thymocytes. Study outcomes and limitations: Thymic TRG and TRD repertoires appeared highly polyclonal.

The CDR3 runs to 12 residues. Trimming took 0 bases from V and 6 from J; bases not matched to a gene: 2. Germline V gene sequence: CDR1 GITISATS, CDR2 ISYDGTV (reference sequence). Extracted RNA was reverse transcribed into cDNA. Pooled V-gene forward primers with one constant-region reverse primer generated the CDR3 amplicons by multiplex PCR. TCRdb made new clone calls on the multiplex PCR reads using CATT. Of 25,000 to 35,000 gamma-chain clones detected, 20% to 25% appear once; the ten largest clones hold 1.8%. About this clone: The antigen remains unidentified. A clone one base away is much larger, so this may be a read error. Other nucleotide sequences from this sample produce the same CDR3.

The sample was Vdelta1+ gamma-delta thymocytes from the thymus. The subset denotes: FACS-sorted CD3+ TCRalphabeta- TCRVdelta1+ TCRVdelta2- thymocytes. The chain is built from TRGV9 and TRGJ1 or TRGJ2. The source is a boy in the first two years of life who had congenital heart surgery. CDR3 residues: CALWEVSYKKLF. In DNA, the CDR3 is TGTGCCTTGTGGGAGGTGAGTTATAAGAAACTCTTT.